This TCR beta chain was sequenced in a study of technical replicates of blood from several donors (dated by TCRdb to the late 2010s). Turning to this clone: It lacks a known antigen. The sample holds no much larger clone one base away, and base qualities are not on file.

The CDR3 runs 13 residues from the cysteine to the phenylalanine. Only CDR3 DNA remains: 39 bases, in frame from the first base. Trimming costs V 6 bases and J 4 bases, and their ends lie 12 bases apart. The CDR1 and CDR2 encoded by the germline V gene are MNHEY and SVGAGI. Libraries were prepared through the immunoSEQ multiplex PCR assay. TCRdb holds this immuneACCESS table with in-frame rearrangements only. Some clones are missing; in checked studies, unresolved V genes explain under half, and the rest has no known cause. Across this sample there are over 60,000 clones, with about 90% seen only once. The ten largest clones take up 4.5% to 5% of the sample.

Sequencing input: PBMCs. The rearranged segments are TRBV6-5 and TRBJ1-2, with TRBD1 perhaps the D gene, on 6 matching bases. The receptor comes from a human donor in good health. Some clones in this sample may be carry-over from other donors' samples. The nucleotides are TGTGCCAGCAGGTATCAGGGGACCTATGGCTACACCTTC. The encoded protein is CASRYQGTYGYTF.